The 17 T cell receptor beta chains listed next were all sequenced from one sample in a study of regulatory T cells in long-lasting Graves disease. The time point here: newly diagnosed GD, antithyroid drugs for less than 3 months. After RNA was extracted from PBMCs, the TCR library was made from it. For TCR beta, libraries came from iRepertoire HTBI primers and Arm-PCR of CDR3 regions. TCRdb recomputed calls from the multiplex PCR reads with MiXCR, one row per CDR3 protein. The repertoire has 350,000 to 450,000 distinct CDR3 sequences, more than 13% of them found once; the top ten carry over 15%. These same records also appear under a second study, on T cells in Graves' hyperthyroidism and ophthalmopathy.

Sequencing was performed on peripheral blood mononuclear cells (PBMCs), taken at new diagnosis, from a patient treated with antithyroid drugs. The receptors were gathered from a woman in her 30s with Graves disease.

This clonotype was picked up many times. The rearrangement joins TRBV13 to TRBJ2-2; 12 bases match TRBD2. Germline V gene data show CDR1 as PRHDT and CDR2 as FYEKMQ (reference sequence). There are 16 residues in the CDR3. V was clipped by 6 bases and J by 6 bases; unmatched bases: 8. In nucleotides, the CDR3 is TGTGCCAGCAGAGGTCCGGGACTAGCGGGCCCCGGGGAGCTGTTTTTT. Translating it yields CASRGPGLAGPGELFF.

V and J are TRBV18 and TRBJ2-6; 13 bases fit TRBD2. This CDR3 contains 18 residues. Germline V gene sequence: CDR1 KGHSH, CDR2 LQKENI. V lost 3 bases to trimming and J lost 2 bases; unmatched junction nucleotides: 4. Here the CDR3 DNA reads TGTGCCAGCTCACCGACTAGCGGGGGGTCTGCTGGGGCCAACGTCCTGACTTTC. Translation gives CASSPTSGGSAGANVLTF.

The table lists this clonotype with many counts. The chain uses TRBV2 and TRBJ1-5; D not certain. The CDR3 is made up of 14 amino acids. V lost 10 bases to trimming and J lost 5 bases, with 18 bases between them. Germline-derived CDR1 and CDR2 are SNHLY and FYNNEI. The CDR3 spells CATRLGGQYQPQHF. In nucleotides, the CDR3 is TGTGCCACTCGATTGGGAGGGCAATATCAGCCCCAGCATTTT.

The rearrangement uses TRBV5-1 and TRBJ2-6, with D perhaps matching TRBD1 or TRBD2 (5 bases each). The V end was cut by 3 bases, the J end by 0 bases, with 10 bases between. The CDR3 sequence is 16 residues long. The germline gives CDR1 SGHRS, CDR2 YFSETQ. The DNA of the CDR3 is TGCGCCAGCAGCTGGGGACGGAACTCTGGGGCCAACGTCCTGACTTTC. It translates to CASSWGRNSGANVLTF.

This clonotype was seen only a few times. The J gene is TRBJ2-7, the V gene TRBV6-2 or TRBV6-3; 7 bases map to TRBD1. Germline trimming cut 8 bases from V and 2 bases from J; bases unmatched to any gene: 9. The germline V gene has CDR1 MNHEY and CDR2 SVGEGT. The CDR3 runs to 14 residues. For the CDR3, the DNA is TGTGCCAGCGTGGAACAGGGGAGTCCCTACGAGCAGTACTTC. Translation gives CASVEQGSPYEQYF.

Ten or more counts support this clonotype. This chain links TRBV6-1 with TRBJ1-6; 7 bases agree with TRBD1. CDR3 length: 13 residues. Germline assignment: CDR1 MNHNS and CDR2 SASEGT. J lost 7 bases, V lost 8 bases, and 5 bases had no gene match. CDR3 sequence: CASQGGENSPLHF. The CDR3 nucleotides are TGTGCCAGCCAGGGGGGGGAAAATTCACCCCTCCACTTT.

This rearrangement joins TRBV4-1 to TRBJ2-1; D gene unclear. Germline CDR1 and CDR2: MGHRA and YSYEKL. V was pared by 1 base and J by 0 bases, with 10 bases between. The CDR3 consists of 16 residues. CDR3 nucleotide sequence: TGCGCCAGCAGCCAAGTAGGGCGGAGCTCCTACAATGAGCAGTTCTTC. It specifies CASSQVGRSSYNEQFF.

This clonotype was seen just once. The chain recombines TRBV9 with TRBJ2-2; the D is unclear. The V end lost 3 bases, the J end lost 6 bases, and 3 bases lay between the germline ends. Per germline, CDR1 SGDLS and CDR2 YYNGEE. This CDR3 spans 11 amino acids. The CDR3 nucleotides read TGTGCCAGCAGCGATGCCGGGGAGCTGTTTTTT. Amino acid sequence: CASSDAGELFF. Looking up the rest from reference TRBV9 and TRBJ2-2 gives the full variable domain: DSGVTQTPKHLITATGQRVTLRCSPRSGDLSVYWYQQSLDQGLQFLIQYYNGEERAKGNILERFSAQQFPDLHSELNLSSLELGDSALYFCASSDAGELFFGEGSRLTVL.

At least ten counts were recorded for this clonotype. J is TRBJ2-7 and V is TRBV27; TRBD1 aligns across 7 bases. CDR3 size: 13 residues. Losses at the gene ends were 11 bases for V and 2 bases for J; bases not matched to a gene: 9. CDR1 is MNHEY and CDR2 is SMNVEV in the germline V gene (reference sequence). The CDR3 sequence is CASGRQGTYEQYF. The CDR3 DNA reads TGTGCCTCAGGGAGACAGGGAACCTACGAGCAGTACTTC.

The sample holds many counts of this clonotype. V gene TRBV11-2 combines with J gene TRBJ2-2, with 10 bases matching TRBD2. CDR3 length: 14 residues. V was pared by 10 bases and J by 4 bases, with 6 bases of the junction left unmatched. Per the germline V gene, CDR1 is SGHAT and CDR2 is FQNNGV. CDR3 amino acids: CATRGLASTGELFF. The CDR3 DNA follows: TGTGCCACCCGGGGACTAGCGAGCACCGGGGAGCTGTTTTTT. The whole variable domain, filled in from reference TRBV11-2 and TRBJ2-2, reads EAGVAQSPRYKIIEKRQSVAFWCNPISGHATLYWYQQILGQGPKLLIQFQNNGVVDDSQLPKDRFSAERLKGVDSTLKIQPAKLEDSAVYLCATRGLASTGELFFGEGSRLTVL.

This clonotype occurred a few times. This chain uses TRBV27 with TRBJ1-5; D uncertain. From germline, CDR1 is MNHEY and CDR2 SMNVEV (reference sequence). Trimming took off 0 bases at V and 3 bases at J, with 15 bases between the two ends. The CDR3 runs to 17 residues. The CDR3 DNA sequence: TGTGCCAGCAGTTTATCAGGTTTGTCGGGGAACAATCAGCCCCAGCATTTT. The encoded protein is CASSLSGLSGNNQPQHF.

The chain recombines TRBV27 with TRBJ2-4; D possibly corresponds to TRBD2 (5 bases). CDR1 is MNHEY and CDR2 is SMNVEV in the germline V gene (reference sequence). Trimming shortened V by 0 bases and J by 16 bases, and 16 bases separated the two germline ends. The CDR3 sequence is 13 residues long. The CDR3 DNA reads TGTGCCAGCAGTTTATCTCGGGGTGCCCCCCTTTACTTC. This sequence encodes CASSLSRGAPLYF.

This clonotype occurred a few times. The chain couples TRBV6-2 or TRBV6-3 to TRBJ2-7; D gene uncertain. The CDR3 extends over 13 amino acids. V was trimmed by 0 bases and J by 5 bases, leaving 8 bases between them. The germline V gene encodes CDR1 MNHEY and CDR2 SVGEGT. CDR3 residues: CASSYSSPHEQYF. The CDR3 nucleotides are TGTGCCAGCAGTTACTCGAGCCCCCACGAGCAGTACTTC.

This clonotype was seen many times. The chain carries TRBV12-3 or TRBV12-4 and TRBJ1-5; no reliable D call. Trimming took 7 bases from V and 4 from J, leaving 11 bases between them. This CDR3 contains 13 residues. The CDR3 DNA reads as TGTGCCAGCAATTTTGGAGGGAATCAGCCCCAGCATTTT. The encoded protein is CASNFGGNQPQHF.

This rearrangement joins TRBV7-9 to TRBJ1-2; no reliable D call. CDR1 and CDR2 (germline): SEHNR, FQNEAQ (reference sequence). Trimming took off 2 bases at V and 2 bases at J, with 15 bases between the two ends. CDR3 length equals 16 residues. CDR3 protein: CASSLLQADSNYGYTF. The CDR3, as DNA: TGTGCCAGCAGCTTATTGCAGGCGGACTCAAACTATGGCTACACCTTC.

V is TRBV5-1 and J is TRBJ2-7; 11 bases match TRBD2. The V segment lost 6 bases and the J segment 0 bases; nucleotides outside the gene matches: 20. Per the germline V gene, CDR1 is SGHRS and CDR2 is YFSETQ. This CDR3 has 20 residues. This chain's CDR3 is CASTAGTSGYRSSNSYEQYF. Here the CDR3 DNA reads TGCGCCAGCACAGCCGGGACTAGCGGCTATCGTAGCTCCAACTCCTACGAGCAGTACTTC.

In this sample, this clonotype turned up many times. The rearrangement links TRBV28 to TRBJ1-2; TRBD1 matches 10 bases. The CDR3 covers 14 residues. V shed 4 bases and J 8 bases; nucleotides not matched to a gene: 7. Germline V gene data show CDR1 as MDHEN and CDR2 as SYDVKM. This chain's CDR3 is CASSSGTGVGGYTF. For the CDR3, the DNA is TGTGCCAGCAGTTCGGGGACAGGGGTAGGCGGCTACACCTTC.